The clone carrying this TCR beta chain was recorded a few times. What it recognizes is unknown. This CDR3 region has 15 residues. Germline CDR1 is SGHRS and CDR2 is YFSETQ. V was shortened by 4 bases and J by 0 bases, with 11 bases between the two germline ends. With a J-beta primer mix and a sample-barcoded 5' primer, a second PCR ran roughly 7 to 11 cycles. TCRdb independently ran MiXCR on the 5' RACE reads; one entry per CDR3 protein. The sample has some 750,000 distinct CDR3 sequences, about 24% seen once; the top ten hold about 20%. At least 6.5 million PBMCs were isolated per sample. This record belongs to a study of blood T cells in healthy people across ages. The wider study: Template switching picked up about one barcoded beta molecule for each two T cells. Regarding the study as a whole: Naive CD4+ cells and diversity were both higher in long-lived donors than in aged donors. The lack of PBMC sorting stopped any conclusive naive versus antigen-experienced comparison.

The sequence was collected from a man between 65 and 85 years old in good health. The V gene is TRBV5-1, the J gene TRBJ2-1; D is perhaps TRBD1 (6 bases). Specimen: blood. CDR3 loop: CASSGQSSSYNEQFF. The CDR3 DNA follows: TGCGCCAGCAGCGGACAGTCTAGCTCCTACAATGAGCAGTTCTTC.